Presented here are 25 T cell receptor beta chains from one specimen sequenced in a study of beta chain features in type 1 diabetes. Of the isolated RNA, all was reverse transcribed, and so the sequenced material was expressed TCRB transcripts. The method was immunoSEQ multiplex PCR; TCRdb's version includes in-frame clones alone and lacks a portion of them. The sample includes about half a million clones, 30% seen only once; the top ten take 0.065%. The sequenced material came from naive CD4+ T cells from blood. Every receptor here comes from a man aged 18 to 30 in good health.

This clone was observed a few times. The CDR3 is CSVEGGRAEAFF. The CDR3, as DNA: TGCAGCGTTGAAGGAGGGAGGGCTGAAGCTTTCTTT. The V gene is TRBV29-1, the J gene TRBJ1-1; D not certain. Trimming took 1 base from V and 6 from J, leaving 9 bases between them. CDR1 is SQVTM, CDR2 ANQGSEA, per germline. The CDR3 has 12 residues.

The V and J genes are TRBV30 and TRBJ1-1; D gene ambiguous. Germline V gene data show CDR1 as GTSNPN and CDR2 as SVGIG (reference sequence). Trimming left V 5 bases short and J 0 bases short, with 10 bases between. This CDR3 contains 13 residues. The CDR3 here is CAWERRVNTEAFF. In DNA form, the CDR3 reads TGTGCCTGGGAACGAAGGGTGAACACTGAAGCTTTCTTT.

This clone appeared a few times. The chain is built from TRBV30 and TRBJ2-3, with D hard to call. Trimming shortened V by 0 bases and J by 4 bases, and 11 bases separated the two germline ends. Germline V lookup: CDR1 GTSNPN, CDR2 SVGIG (reference sequence). There are 14 residues in the CDR3. DNA for the CDR3: TGTGCCTGGAGTGTACGTGTTGGTTCAGATACGCAGTATTTT. Translated, it gives CAWSVRVGSDTQYF.

To note about this clone: At the DNA level, this CDR3 is encoded by other sequences in the same sample as well. For the CDR3, the DNA is TGTGCCAGCAGCGTTTCAGGGAGCACAGATACGCAGTATTTT. Its translation: CASSVSGSTDTQYF. J is TRBJ2-3 and V is TRBV9; the D gene is possibly TRBD1 (5 bases). There are 14 residues in the CDR3. CDR1 and CDR2 from the germline V gene are SGDLS and YYNGEE. Trimming stripped 2 bases from V and 0 bases from J, with 7 bases between.

This clone has a handful of counts. This rearrangement joins TRBV19 to TRBJ2-1, with D unresolved. Per the germline V gene, CDR1 is LNHDA and CDR2 is SQIVND (reference sequence). V gave up 9 bases and J gave up 3 bases, with 6 bases separating them. The CDR3 is made up of 11 amino acids. CDR3 nucleotide sequence: TGTGCCAGCGCTCACTACAATGAGCAGTTCTTC. This codes for CASAHYNEQFF.

This clone has a handful of counts. The chain recombines TRBV29-1 with TRBJ2-1; no definite D call. The germline V gene has CDR1 SQVTM and CDR2 ANQGSEA. V lost 2 bases and J 2 bases, leaving 13 bases between the germline ends. This CDR3 comprises 15 residues. The DNA for the CDR3 is TGCAGCGTTGAATCCCGACTCCCAACCTACAATGAGCAGTTCTTC. It is translated as CSVESRLPTYNEQFF.

This clone has only a few counts. The J gene is TRBJ2-1, the V gene TRBV5-1, with 9 bases that match TRBD2. This CDR3 region has 15 residues. V shed 2 bases and J 2 bases; nucleotides not matched to a gene: 2. Looked up from germline, CDR1 is SGHRS and CDR2 is YFSETQ. CDR3 residues: CASSFSGRTYNEQFF. The CDR3 DNA sequence: TGCGCCAGCAGCTTTAGCGGGAGAACCTACAATGAGCAGTTCTTC.

There are a few counts of this clone. CDR3 DNA: TGTGCCAGCAGTTTATCATTCGGGGGTCGGGAGACCCAGTACTTC. This sequence encodes CASSLSFGGRETQYF. The chain employs TRBV28 and TRBJ2-5; D is possibly TRBD2 (6 bases). Germline V gene data show CDR1 as MDHEN and CDR2 as SYDVKM. V lost 1 base, J lost 5 bases, and 14 bases lay in between. The CDR3 is 15 residues long.

This rearrangement joins TRBV30 to TRBJ1-4; 11 positions agree with TRBD1. Trimming cost V 3 bases and J 10 bases; bases outside gene matches: 10. Germline loops: CDR1 GTSNPN, CDR2 SVGIG (reference sequence). This CDR3 is 15 amino acids long. In nucleotides, the CDR3 is TGTGCCTGGAGACACCCGGGACAGGGGGAAGGAAAACTGTTTTTT. Protein: CAWRHPGQGEGKLFF.

This clone has more than one count but fewer than ten. This chain links TRBV11-2 with TRBJ2-3; 9 bases map to TRBD2. V lost 1 base to trimming and J lost 8 bases; unmatched junction nucleotides: 7. The CDR3 has 15 residues. The germline V gene has CDR1 SGHAT and CDR2 FQNNGV. CDR3 nucleotide sequence: TGTGCCAGCAGCTTAGGGTACCCTAGCGGGGCTACGCAGTATTTT. Protein product: CASSLGYPSGATQYF.

V usage is TRBV15 and J usage is TRBJ2-4; possible D gene TRBD2, 6 bases. CDR3 length: 16 residues. The germline V gene has CDR1 LNHNV and CDR2 YYDKDF (reference sequence). The V end lost 5 bases, the J end lost 4 bases, and 18 bases lay between the germline ends. CDR3 nucleotides: TGTGCCACCAGCCCCCGCCCGGGAGTGGCTAAAAACATTCAGTACTTC. This codes for CATSPRPGVAKNIQYF.

This chain links TRBV5-1 with TRBJ2-1; D gene uncertain. V was shortened by 6 bases and J by 0 bases, with 4 bases between the two germline ends. Germline CDR1 and CDR2: SGHRS and YFSETQ. This CDR3 has 12 amino acids. CDR3 amino acids: CASTGSYNEQFF. In DNA form, the CDR3 reads TGCGCCAGCACTGGCTCCTACAATGAGCAGTTCTTC.

This clone was detected only a few times. This chain links TRBV29-1 with TRBJ2-7, with 7 bases identical to TRBD2. Germline CDR1 reads SQVTM; CDR2 reads ANQGSEA. The CDR3 has 13 amino acids. The trim removed 5 bases at V and 0 bases at J, leaving 4 bases unmatched. DNA of the CDR3: TGCAGCGTTAGTCCGGGGGGCTCCTACGAGCAGTACTTC. It specifies CSVSPGGSYEQYF.

This clone was observed a few times. The V call is TRBV25-1, the J call TRBJ2-3, with D perhaps matching TRBD2 (6 bases). Between the trimmed V and J ends, which lost 0 bases and 5 bases, there was a span of 12 bases. The CDR3 is made up of 15 amino acids. The germline CDR1 and CDR2 sequences are MGHDK and SYGVNS. Here the CDR3 DNA reads TGTGCCAGCAGTGAATACGGGGGAGGTAAAGATACGCAGTATTTT. The encoded protein is CASSEYGGGKDTQYF.

The chain has TRBV11-1 and TRBJ1-2; a possible D gene is TRBD1 (6 bases). Germline V gene sequence: CDR1 SGHAT, CDR2 FQDESV (reference sequence). This CDR3 has 13 amino acids. Trimming pared 5 bases from V and 5 bases from J, leaving 12 bases between. The CDR3 DNA is TGTGCCAGCAGCCAGGGGACGGAGTATGGCTACACCTTC. Amino acid sequence: CASSQGTEYGYTF.

The chain's CDR3 is CSGAGVNEQFF. The CDR3 bases are TGCAGTGGGGCGGGGGTCAATGAGCAGTTCTTC. The chain combines TRBV20-1 with TRBJ2-1; 7 nucleotides line up with TRBD2. The CDR3 has 11 residues. Germline loops: CDR1 DFQATT, CDR2 SNEGSKA (reference sequence). With 7 bases clipped from V and 6 bases from J, the junction kept 3 bases outside the gene matches.

Only a few counts were recorded for this clone. One end of the junction does not line up with germline, which may come from a read error. This chain links TRBV30 with TRBJ1-2, with D tentatively TRBD1 (5 bases). Germline assignment: CDR1 GTSNPN and CDR2 SVGIG (reference sequence). The CDR3 runs to 10 residues. This CDR3 reads CAWSSKAGGF. As DNA, the CDR3 is TGTGCCTGGAGTTCGAAGGCTGGGGGTTTC.

This clone turned up a few times. The chain has TRBV7-3 and TRBJ1-5; D may be TRBD1 (5 bases). V lost 2 bases, J lost 6 bases, and 11 bases lay in between. This CDR3 has 14 amino acids. In germline, CDR1 is SGHTA, CDR2 FQGTGA. CDR3 protein: CASSLGGAGQPQHF. CDR3 DNA sequence: TGTGCCAGCAGCTTAGGAGGGGCGGGTCAGCCCCAGCATTTT.

The rearrangement links TRBV30 to TRBJ2-1; no definite D call. This CDR3 has 13 amino acids. Trimming cost V 4 bases and J 9 bases, with 16 bases left between them. Germline CDR1 reads GTSNPN; CDR2 reads SVGIG (reference sequence). DNA for the CDR3: TGTGCCTGGAACCCCTCCAGCGTGGCTGAGCAGTTCTTC. Protein product: CAWNPSSVAEQFF.

The chain has TRBV30 and TRBJ2-5; no clear D. Germline V gives CDR1 GTSNPN, CDR2 SVGIG (reference sequence). This CDR3 spans 14 amino acids. The V and J ends lost 4 bases and 1 base respectively, with 13 bases between them. CDR3 DNA sequence: TGTGCCTGGAACCGTGGGCCTACCCAAGAGACCCAGTACTTC. It specifies CAWNRGPTQETQYF. The entire variable domain, with the rest obtained from reference TRBV30 and TRBJ2-5, is as follows: SQTIHQWPATLVQPVGSPLSLECTVEGTSNPNLYWYRQAAGRGLQLLFYSVGIGQISSEVPQNLSASRPQDRQFILSSKKLLLSDSGFYLCAWNRGPTQETQYFGPGTRLLVL.

Concerning this clone itself: Distinct nucleotide sequences in the sample also encode this CDR3. The V gene is TRBV5-1, the J gene TRBJ2-1; 10 nucleotides align to TRBD2. Per the germline V gene, CDR1 is SGHRS and CDR2 is YFSETQ. The CDR3 is 15 residues long. Unmatched junction bases numbered 1, after V lost 2 bases and J lost 2 bases. DNA of the CDR3: TGCGCCAGCAGCTTACTAGCGGGGACCTACAATGAGCAGTTCTTC. This translates into CASSLLAGTYNEQFF.

The J gene is TRBJ2-3, the V gene TRBV6-6; a possible D gene is TRBD2 (5 bases). The CDR3 has 16 amino acids. Germline loops: CDR1 MNHNY, CDR2 SVGAGI (reference sequence). The V end was cut by 8 bases, the J end by 4 bases, with 22 bases between. The CDR3 here is CASGRLTSRGADTQYF. The CDR3 DNA is TGTGCCAGCGGAAGATTAACTAGTCGTGGAGCAGATACGCAGTATTTT.

The sample holds a few counts of this clone. This specimen includes other DNA sequences encoding the same CDR3. J is TRBJ2-3 and V is TRBV30, with D unclear. Germline values: CDR1 GTSNPN, CDR2 SVGIG (reference sequence). With 3 bases removed from V and 3 bases from J, the gap between germline ends came to 4 bases. The CDR3 is 11 residues long. The CDR3 here is CAWSPTDTQYF. The CDR3 DNA follows: TGTGCCTGGAGCCCGACAGATACGCAGTATTTT.

V usage is TRBV28 and J usage is TRBJ2-3, with D perhaps TRBD1 (6 bases). Trimming shortened V by 7 bases and J by 3 bases, and 17 bases separated the two germline ends. There are 15 residues in the CDR3. CDR1 and CDR2 (germline): MDHEN, SYDVKM. The DNA of the CDR3 is TGTGCCAGCACCCGACACGGGACATCGACAGATACGCAGTATTTT. Translating gives CASTRHGTSTDTQYF.

This clone appeared a few times. In nucleotides, the CDR3 is TGTGCCTGGAGTTGGCGAGGAGGAAGCTACGAGCAGTACTTC. Encoded protein: CAWSWRGGSYEQYF. The rearrangement links TRBV30 to TRBJ2-7; D possibly corresponds to TRBD2 (5 bases). With 2 bases removed from V and 3 bases from J, the gap between germline ends came to 14 bases. Germline V gene sequence: CDR1 GTSNPN, CDR2 SVGIG (reference sequence). This CDR3 has 14 amino acids.